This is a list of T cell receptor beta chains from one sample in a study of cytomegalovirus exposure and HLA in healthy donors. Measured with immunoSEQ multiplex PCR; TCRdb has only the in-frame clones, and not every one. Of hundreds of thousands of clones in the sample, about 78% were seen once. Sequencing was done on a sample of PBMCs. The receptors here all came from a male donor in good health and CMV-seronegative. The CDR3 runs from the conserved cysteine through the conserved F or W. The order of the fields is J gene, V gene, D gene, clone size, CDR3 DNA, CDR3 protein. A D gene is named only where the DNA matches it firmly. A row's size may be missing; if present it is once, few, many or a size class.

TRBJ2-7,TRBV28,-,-,TGTGCCAGCAGGGTAGGGGGATCTAAGGGCTCCTACGAGCAGTACTTC,CASRVGGSKGSYEQYF
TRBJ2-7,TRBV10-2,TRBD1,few,TGCGCCAGCAGTGTTGACAGGGAGCCTCCCTACGAGCAGTACTTC,CASSVDREPPYEQYF
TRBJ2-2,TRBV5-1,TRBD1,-,TGCGCCAGCAGCTTACCCAGGACAGGGGTGAACGGGGAGCTGTTTTTT,CASSLPRTGVNGELFF
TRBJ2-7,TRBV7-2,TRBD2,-,TGTGCCAGCAGCTTACTAGCGGGTAGGAACGAGCAGTACTTC,CASSLLAGRNEQYF
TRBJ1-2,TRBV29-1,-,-,TGCAGCGTTGAACCCCCAGGGGACCTTGGCTACACCTTC,CSVEPPGDLGYTF
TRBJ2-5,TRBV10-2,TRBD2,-,TGCGCCAGCAGTCGACGCCTAGCGGGTCAAGAGACCCAGTACTTC,CASSRRLAGQETQYF
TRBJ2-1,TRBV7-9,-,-,TGTGCCAGCAGCTTAGACGGGAGTCACAATGAGCAGTTCTTC,CASSLDGSHNEQFF
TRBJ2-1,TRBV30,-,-,TGTGCCTGGAGCGGAGGGCCCGAGCAGTTCTTC,CAWSGGPEQFF
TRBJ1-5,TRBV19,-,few,TGTGCCAGTAGTATGGGAGGGGAACGGCAGCCCCAGCATTTT,CASSMGGERQPQHF
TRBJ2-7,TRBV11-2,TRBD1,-,TGTGCCAGCAGCTTCTCAGGGGGTGAGACCTACGAGCAGTACTTC,CASSFSGGETYEQYF
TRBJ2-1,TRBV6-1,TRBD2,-,TGTGCCAGCAGTGAAGCTGGCGGGAGACTCAATGAGCAGTTCTTC,CASSEAGGRLNEQFF
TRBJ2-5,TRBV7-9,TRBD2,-,TGTGCCAGCAGTGTCTTTGGAGCGGGAGGGGAGACCCAGTACTTC,CASSVFGAGGETQYF
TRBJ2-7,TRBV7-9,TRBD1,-,TGTGCCAGCAGCCGACAGGGGGCCTCCTACGAGCAGTACTTC,CASSRQGASYEQYF
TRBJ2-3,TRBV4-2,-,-,TGTGCCAGCAGCCAAGCTGCGTTCACAGATACGCAGTATTTT,CASSQAAFTDTQYF
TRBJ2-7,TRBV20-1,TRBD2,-,TGCAGTGCTAGAGATCGGGGGGAGGAGCGCTTC,CSARDRGEERF
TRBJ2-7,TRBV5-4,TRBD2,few,TGTGCCAGCAGCCGAGCGGGAAGGGGCGAGCAGTACTTC,CASSRAGRGEQYF
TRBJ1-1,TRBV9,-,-,TGTGCCAGCAGCAGAGAAGGCTCACCGGGCACTGAAGCTTTCTTT,CASSREGSPGTEAFF
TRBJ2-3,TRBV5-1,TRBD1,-,TGCGCCAGCCGTCAACAGGGGGCGCTAGCAGATACGCAGTATTTT,CASRQQGALADTQYF
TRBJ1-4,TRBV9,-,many,TGTGCCAGCAGCGTCGGTTTTTTT,CASSVGFF
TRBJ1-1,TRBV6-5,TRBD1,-,TGTGCCAGCAGTCCGGACAGGGGATTCACTGAAGCTTTCTTT,CASSPDRGFTEAFF
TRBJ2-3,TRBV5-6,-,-,TGTGCCAGCAGCCGGGACTCTCCCTCGTCTAGCACAGATACGCAGTATTTT,CASSRDSPSSSTDTQYF
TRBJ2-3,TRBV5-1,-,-,TGCGCCAGCACGAATGGGGACTTTTCCGCGGGGACAGATACGCAGTATTTT,CASTNGDFSAGTDTQYF
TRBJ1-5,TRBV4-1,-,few,TGCGCCAGCAGCCAAGACCCCCACACTAGGGATTATCAGCCCCAGCATTTT,CASSQDPHTRDYQPQHF
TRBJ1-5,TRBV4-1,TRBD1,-,TGCGCCAGCAGCCAAGACAGGGGGTACAATCAGCCCCAGCATTTT,CASSQDRGYNQPQHF
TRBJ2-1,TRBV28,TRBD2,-,TGTGCCAGCACCGTCGGACTAGCAGGGAATGAGCAGTTCTTC,CASTVGLAGNEQFF
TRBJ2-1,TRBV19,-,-,TGTGCCAGTAGTATAGTGTCCGGGAGCTCCTACAATGAGCAGTTCTTC,CASSIVSGSSYNEQFF
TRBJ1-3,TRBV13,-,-,TGTGCCAGCAGCTTAGGTCCAGGGGCTGGAAACACCATATATTTT,CASSLGPGAGNTIYF
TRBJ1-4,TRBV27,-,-,TGTGCCAGCAGCCCTTGGGCAGCAACTAATGAAAAACTGTTTTTT,CASSPWAATNEKLFF
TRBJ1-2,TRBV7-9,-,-,TGTGCCAGCAGCTTAGAGGGGAACTATGGCTACACCTTC,CASSLEGNYGYTF
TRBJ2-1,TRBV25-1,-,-,TGTGCCAGCAGTGAGCTCACTATTCAGTTCTTC,CASSELTIQFF
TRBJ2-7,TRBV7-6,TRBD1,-,TGTGCCAGCAGCTTAAACAGGGGCTCCTACGAGCAGTACTTC,CASSLNRGSYEQYF
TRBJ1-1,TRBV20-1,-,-,TGCAGAGGGACACAGAACACTGAAGCTTTCTTT,CRGTQNTEAFF
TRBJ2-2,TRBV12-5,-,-,TGTGCTAGTGGTTATCAGGGTTCGAACACCGGGGAGCTGTTTTTT,CASGYQGSNTGELFF
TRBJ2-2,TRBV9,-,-,TGTGCCAGCAGCCTGCAGGGTTCGAACACCGGGGAGCTGTTTTTT,CASSLQGSNTGELFF
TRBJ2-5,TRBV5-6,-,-,TGTGCCAGCAGCGCAGGGATCCAAGAGACCCAGTACTTC,CASSAGIQETQYF
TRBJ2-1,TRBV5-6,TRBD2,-,TGTGCCAGCAGCTGGGGACTAGCGGGAGAGGGTGAGCAGTTCTTC,CASSWGLAGEGEQFF
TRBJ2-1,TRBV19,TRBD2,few,TGTGCCAGTAGTATAGCGGGAGGGCGTCACAATGAGCAGTTCTTC,CASSIAGGRHNEQFF
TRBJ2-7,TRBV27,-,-,TGTGCCAGCAGTTGGGGGGCGGGAGTCTCCTACGAGCAGTACTTC,CASSWGAGVSYEQYF
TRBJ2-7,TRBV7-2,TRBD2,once,TGTGCCAGCAGCTTAGATGTAGCGGGAGGGTATTCCTACGAGCAGTACTTC,CASSLDVAGGYSYEQYF
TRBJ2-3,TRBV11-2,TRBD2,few,TGTGCCAGCAGCTTATATAGCGGGAGCACAGATACGCAGTATTTT,CASSLYSGSTDTQYF
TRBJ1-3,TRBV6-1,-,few,TGTGCCAGCAGTGAATACATATCCAGCTCTGGAAACACCATATATTTT,CASSEYISSSGNTIYF
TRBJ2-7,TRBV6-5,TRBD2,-,TGTGCCAGCAGTTACTCCGGAGCGGGGCGAGCCTACGAGCAGTACTTC,CASSYSGAGRAYEQYF
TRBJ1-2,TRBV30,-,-,TGTGCCTGGTACGCATTCTCCTTCAAGGGAGGGAATGGCTACACCTTC,CAWYAFSFKGGNGYTF
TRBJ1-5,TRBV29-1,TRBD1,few,TGCAGCGCCCGGACAGGGAACCAGCCCCAGCATTTT,CSARTGNQPQHF
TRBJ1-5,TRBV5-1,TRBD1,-,TGCGCCAGCAGCTTGGACGGGACAGGGGGTCAGCCCCAGCATTTT,CASSLDGTGGQPQHF
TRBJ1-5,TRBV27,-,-,TGTGCCAGCAGTTTATCGTGGGGCGGTCAGCCCCAGCATTTT,CASSLSWGGQPQHF
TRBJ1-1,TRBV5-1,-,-,TGCGCCAGCAGCTCGACAGTGAACACTGAAGCTTTCTTT,CASSSTVNTEAFF
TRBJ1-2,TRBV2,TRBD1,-,TGTGCCAGCAGTTTAGGGACAGGGTGGATTGACACCTTC,CASSLGTGWIDTF
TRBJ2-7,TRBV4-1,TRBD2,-,TGCGCCAGCAGCCAAGATGGGCGGGAGGGTCGGTACGAGCAGTACTTC,CASSQDGREGRYEQYF
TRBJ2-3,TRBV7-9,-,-,TGTGCCAGCAGCTTCCCGGCAGGTAGCACAGATACGCAGTATTTT,CASSFPAGSTDTQYF
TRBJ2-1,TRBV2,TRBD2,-,TGTGCCAGCAGGCCGGGACTAGCGGGTTGGACCGGATACAATGAGCAGTTCTTC,CASRPGLAGWTGYNEQFF
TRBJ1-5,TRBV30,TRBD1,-,TGTGCCTGGAGCCCGGACAGGGTTCAGCCCCAGCATTTT,CAWSPDRVQPQHF
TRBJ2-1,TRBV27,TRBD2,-,TGTGCCAGCAGTTTTCTAGCGGCCCTCAATGAGCAGTTCTTC,CASSFLAALNEQFF
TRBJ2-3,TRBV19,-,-,TGTGCCAGTAGTCCGGGGGAAAGGACAGATACGCAGTATTTT,CASSPGERTDTQYF
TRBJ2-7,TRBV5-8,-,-,TGTGCCAGCAGCTTGGGCGGGGTCTGGGGCTCCTACGAGCAGTACTTC,CASSLGGVWGSYEQYF
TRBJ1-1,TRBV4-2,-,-,TGTGCCAGCAGTCGACAGATTAGGAACACTGAAGCTTTCTTT,CASSRQIRNTEAFF